The 25 T cell receptor beta chains below were found in one sample sequenced in a study of T-cell memory formation after mild COVID-19. In TCRdb, the 5' RACE reads were re-called with MiXCR into one record per CDR3 protein. The sample lists almost 35,000 distinct CDR3 sequences, 7% to 8% occurring once. What was sequenced was PBMCs or a T cell subset sorted from them (not recorded which). The source of these receptors is a man between 18 and 29 years old who had mild COVID-19 (a few samples of this study predate the infection). Cell type and time point are not known.

The rearrangement uses TRBV7-2 and TRBJ1-3, with D possibly matching TRBD1 (5 bases). The CDR3 extends over 15 amino acids. V was shortened by 7 bases and J by 0 bases, with 13 bases between the two germline ends. Looked up from germline, CDR1 is SGHTA and CDR2 is FQGNSA. CDR3 amino acids: CASTRDGLSGNTIYF. The DNA of the CDR3 is TGTGCCAGCACCAGGGACGGTCTCTCTGGAAACACCATATATTTT.

This clonotype came up many times. This chain uses TRBV20-1 with TRBJ2-1; 14 bases align to TRBD2. The CDR3 totals 16 residues. CDR1 and CDR2 (germline): DFQATT, SNEGSKA (reference sequence). V trimming: 0 bases; J trimming: 7 bases; junction bases outside the gene matches: 5. The DNA for the CDR3 is TGCAGTGCTAGAGACCCGGGACTAGCGGGGGTAAATGAGCAGTTCTTC. Translating it yields CSARDPGLAGVNEQFF.

This clonotype was observed at least ten times. V is TRBV5-1 and J is TRBJ2-5, with 7 bases fitting TRBD1. The germline CDR1 and CDR2 sequences are SGHRS and YFSETQ. J lost 5 bases, V lost 0 bases, and 7 bases had no gene match. This CDR3 comprises 15 residues. DNA of the CDR3: TGCGCCAGCAGCTTGGGGGACAGCTCCGGGGAGACCCAGTACTTC. Translated, it gives CASSLGDSSGETQYF.

This clonotype was observed a handful of times. This chain joins TRBV4-1 and TRBJ1-3; no clear D. The CDR3 runs to 15 residues. The V gene's germline CDR1 is MGHRA and CDR2 YSYEKL. Trimming stripped 5 bases from V and 1 base from J, with 12 bases between. The CDR3 DNA sequence: TGCGCCAGCAGCAACCCATCGATTTCTGGAAACACCATATATTTT. Translation: CASSNPSISGNTIYF.

This clonotype occurred many times. The rearrangement links TRBV4-2 to TRBJ2-1, with no clear D. From germline, CDR1 is LGHNA and CDR2 YNFKEQ. The CDR3 is 14 residues long. With 3 bases removed from V and 3 bases from J, the gap between germline ends came to 9 bases. CDR3 coding DNA: TGTGCCAGCAGCCAGCCTCTGGACTACAATGAGCAGTTCTTC. Its protein product is CASSQPLDYNEQFF.

The chain has TRBV11-2 and TRBJ2-7; D is ambiguous. CDR3 size: 11 residues. Germline assignment: CDR1 SGHAT and CDR2 FQNNGV. V lost 5 bases and J lost 1, with 3 bases in between. The CDR3 region has the DNA TGTGCCAGCAGCGCGTCCTACGAGCAGTACTTC. Translated, it gives CASSASYEQYF.

Many counts were recorded for this clonotype. CDR3 in amino acids: CASSLGLDQTQYF. Here the CDR3 DNA reads TGTGCCAGCAGCTTAGGGCTAGATCAGACCCAGTACTTC. The genes are TRBV7-2 and TRBJ2-5; D ambiguous. The germline V gene has CDR1 SGHTA and CDR2 FQGNSA. The V and J ends lost 1 base and 6 bases respectively, with 9 bases between them. The CDR3 extends over 13 amino acids.

This clonotype was recorded many times. This chain links TRBV12-3 or TRBV12-4 with TRBJ2-7; the match to TRBD1 covers 8 bases. This CDR3 has 13 residues. J gave up 5 bases and V 8 bases, and 8 bases lay outside the gene matches. The CDR3 here is CASWPGGFDEQYF. CDR3 in DNA: TGTGCCAGCTGGCCAGGGGGCTTCGACGAGCAGTACTTC.

This clonotype appeared many times. J is TRBJ1-2 and V is TRBV27; D not resolved. Germline assignment: CDR1 MNHEY and CDR2 SMNVEV (reference sequence). Trimming pared 0 bases from V and 1 base from J, leaving 6 bases between. This CDR3 spans 14 amino acids. CDR3: CASSLSRDNYGYTF. For the CDR3, the DNA is TGTGCCAGCAGTTTATCAAGGGATAACTATGGCTACACCTTC.

This clonotype was seen repeatedly, ten times or more. The chain is built from TRBV12-5 and TRBJ2-7, with 10 bases fitting TRBD1. Germline loops: CDR1 LGHNT, CDR2 FRNRAP. The V segment lost 7 bases and the J segment 7 bases; nucleotides outside the gene matches: 13. The CDR3 length is 15 residues. CDR3 bases: TGTGCTAGTGTTCGCCCGGGACAGGGGACGGGGGAGCAGTACGTC. This gives the protein CASVRPGQGTGEQYV.

In its sample, this clonotype was seen many times. The J gene is TRBJ1-2, the V gene TRBV2; a possible D gene is TRBD1 (6 bases). V was shortened by 11 bases and J by 0 bases, with 16 bases between the two germline ends. The germline gives CDR1 SNHLY, CDR2 FYNNEI. The CDR3 totals 14 residues. The CDR3 nucleotides are TGTGCCTATCACGGGGGCAATACTAACTATGGCTACACCTTC. Translated: CAYHGGNTNYGYTF.

This clonotype appeared many times. The chain carries TRBV6-2 or TRBV6-3 and TRBJ2-7; 7 nucleotides agree with TRBD2. Germline V lookup: CDR1 MNHEY, CDR2 SVGEGT. The V and J ends lost 5 bases and 0 bases, in that order; junction bases with no gene match: 10. CDR3 length equals 16 residues. CDR3 amino acids: CASSPFAGVPSYEQYF. In DNA, the CDR3 is TGTGCCAGCAGTCCCTTTGCGGGGGTACCCTCCTACGAGCAGTACTTC.

The rearrangement joins TRBV20-1 to TRBJ2-7, with 12 bases identical to TRBD2. The V gene end was trimmed by 4 bases and the J gene end by 3 bases; junction bases not matched to a gene: 10. The CDR3 has 16 amino acids. CDR1 is DFQATT and CDR2 is SNEGSKA in the germline V gene (reference sequence). The CDR3 here is CSATPSGTSGYYEQYF. In nucleotides, the CDR3 is TGCAGTGCTACTCCTAGTGGGACTAGCGGGTACTACGAGCAGTACTTC.

V gene TRBV6-5 combines with J gene TRBJ2-5, with D perhaps matching TRBD2 (6 bases). The CDR3 runs to 13 residues. The V and J ends lost 7 bases and 3 bases respectively, with 12 bases between them. Germline-derived CDR1 and CDR2 are MNHEY and SVGAGI. The CDR3 reads CASKLGEEETQYF. CDR3 coding DNA: TGTGCCAGCAAGCTCGGGGAGGAAGAGACCCAGTACTTC.

This clonotype has a count of ten or more. The chain couples TRBV11-2 to TRBJ2-2; the D gene is possibly TRBD2 (6 bases). CDR1 and CDR2 (germline): SGHAT, FQNNGV. This CDR3 contains 17 residues. Trimming removed 5 bases at V and 4 bases at J, with 20 bases between. DNA of the CDR3: TGTGCCAGCAGCAACTTGCGGGGAGGCCCGGGCACCGGGGAGCTGTTTTTT. It codes for CASSNLRGGPGTGELFF.

This clonotype was observed many times. V gene TRBV6-5 combines with J gene TRBJ2-2, with 8 bases aligning to TRBD2. V lost 6 bases to trimming and J lost 4 bases; unmatched junction nucleotides: 13. The CDR3 runs to 17 residues. Germline V gene lookup returns CDR1 MNHEY and CDR2 SVGAGI. The CDR3 loop is CASSRPIGGGSTGELFF. The CDR3 DNA reads as TGTGCCAGCAGCCGGCCGATCGGGGGGGGATCCACCGGGGAGCTGTTTTTT.

This clonotype was counted many times. V gene TRBV6-2 or TRBV6-3 combines with J gene TRBJ2-2, with D uncertain. The CDR3 contains 13 residues. Germline V CDR1 and CDR2: MNHEY, SVGEGT. With 2 bases removed from V and 5 bases from J, the gap between germline ends came to 6 bases. The CDR3 spells CASSYGETGELFF. The CDR3, as DNA: TGTGCCAGCAGTTACGGGGAAACCGGGGAGCTGTTTTTT.

The rearrangement links TRBV28 to TRBJ1-6, with D perhaps TRBD1 (6 bases). The length of the CDR3 is 16 residues. V lost 8 bases and J 8 bases, leaving 22 bases between the germline ends. The germline V gene has CDR1 MDHEN and CDR2 SYDVKM. DNA of the CDR3: TGTGCCAGCGGGGACACGGACTATCGGGTTCATTCACCCCTCCACTTT. This sequence encodes CASGDTDYRVHSPLHF.

This clonotype came up many times. The V gene is TRBV5-1, the J gene TRBJ2-3; 7 nucleotides align to TRBD1. The CDR3 consists of 14 residues. The V gene's germline CDR1 is SGHRS and CDR2 YFSETQ. With 6 bases clipped from V and 2 bases from J, the junction kept 6 bases outside the gene matches. The CDR3 is CASNRDSLTDTQYF. CDR3 DNA: TGCGCCAGCAACAGGGACAGCCTCACAGATACGCAGTATTTT.

This clonotype occurred many times. The chain is built from TRBV6-6 and TRBJ1-2; D gene uncertain. This CDR3 has 14 amino acids. Trimming shortened V by 2 bases and J by 6 bases, and 13 bases separated the two germline ends. Germline lookup yields CDR1 MNHNY and CDR2 SVGAGI (reference sequence). The CDR3 reads CASSYVQALDGYTF. CDR3 sequence (DNA): TGTGCCAGCAGTTACGTTCAGGCCCTAGATGGCTACACCTTC.

In its sample, this clonotype was seen a few times. V is TRBV6-6 and J is TRBJ1-5, with D possibly matching TRBD1 (6 bases). Trimming left V 4 bases short and J 9 bases short, with 25 bases between. The CDR3 extends over 17 amino acids. Germline V gives CDR1 MNHNY, CDR2 SVGAGI (reference sequence). The CDR3 reads CASSSLGQTGPAGPQHF. The CDR3 nucleotides are TGTGCCAGCAGTTCCTTGGGTCAAACAGGGCCCGCAGGGCCCCAGCATTTT.

This clonotype showed up many times. The chain couples TRBV11-2 to TRBJ1-1; D may be TRBD1 (5 bases). The V gene's germline CDR1 is SGHAT and CDR2 FQNNGV. Trimming left V 1 base short and J 4 bases short, with 19 bases between. The CDR3 is made up of 17 amino acids. The CDR3 nucleotides read TGTGCCAGCAGCTTAGGTTCTTTAACAGGCCCAAGCACTGAAGCTTTCTTT. Translation: CASSLGSLTGPSTEAFF. Variable domain in full (rest from reference TRBV11-2 and TRBJ1-1): EAGVAQSPRYKIIEKRQSVAFWCNPISGHATLYWYQQILGQGPKLLIQFQNNGVVDDSQLPKDRFSAERLKGVDSTLKIQPAKLEDSAVYLCASSLGSLTGPSTEAFFGQGTRLTVV.

This clonotype occurred many times. The J gene is TRBJ2-5, the V gene TRBV7-2, with no clear D. The CDR3 runs to 12 residues. Trimming removed 6 bases from V and 4 bases from J, with 9 bases in between. CDR1 is SGHTA, CDR2 FQGNSA, per germline. The CDR3 bases are TGTGCCAGCAGTTTCGGCCGAGAGACCCAGTACTTC. Its translation is CASSFGRETQYF.

In this sample, this clonotype turned up many times. The rearrangement uses TRBV3-1 and TRBJ2-7; D may be TRBD2 (5 bases). Trimming removed 3 bases at V and 4 bases at J, with 16 bases between. In germline, CDR1 is LGHDT, CDR2 YNNKEL (reference sequence). The CDR3 extends over 15 amino acids. The CDR3, as DNA: TGTGCCAGCAGCCAGCGAGGCCTTGGAGGTTACGAGCAGTACTTC. Protein: CASSQRGLGGYEQYF.

This clonotype is deemed medium-sized. The chain carries TRBV20-1 and TRBJ2-3; 9 bases agree with TRBD2. The J segment lost 5 bases and the V segment lost 3 bases, leaving 0 bases of the junction unmatched. Germline CDR1 and CDR2: DFQATT and SNEGSKA (reference sequence). This CDR3 is built from 12 residues. The CDR3 DNA reads TGCAGTGCTAGGCGGGGGGGAGATACGCAGTATTTT. The encoded protein is CSARRGGDTQYF.